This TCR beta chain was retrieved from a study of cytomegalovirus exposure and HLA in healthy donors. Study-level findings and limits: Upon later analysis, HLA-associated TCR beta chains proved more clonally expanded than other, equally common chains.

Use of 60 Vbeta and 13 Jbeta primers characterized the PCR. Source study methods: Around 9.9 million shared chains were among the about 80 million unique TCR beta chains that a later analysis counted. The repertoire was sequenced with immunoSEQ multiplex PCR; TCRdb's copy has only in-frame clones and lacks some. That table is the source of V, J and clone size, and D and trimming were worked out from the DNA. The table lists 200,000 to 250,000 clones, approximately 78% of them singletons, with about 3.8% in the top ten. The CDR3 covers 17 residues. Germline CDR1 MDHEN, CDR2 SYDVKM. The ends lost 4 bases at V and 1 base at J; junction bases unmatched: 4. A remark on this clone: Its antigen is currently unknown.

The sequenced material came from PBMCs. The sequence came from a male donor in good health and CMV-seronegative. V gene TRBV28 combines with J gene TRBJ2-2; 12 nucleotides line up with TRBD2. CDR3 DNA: TGTGCCAGCAGTTGGCTAGCGGGAGGGCGGAACACCGGGGAGCTGTTTTTT. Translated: CASSWLAGGRNTGELFF.